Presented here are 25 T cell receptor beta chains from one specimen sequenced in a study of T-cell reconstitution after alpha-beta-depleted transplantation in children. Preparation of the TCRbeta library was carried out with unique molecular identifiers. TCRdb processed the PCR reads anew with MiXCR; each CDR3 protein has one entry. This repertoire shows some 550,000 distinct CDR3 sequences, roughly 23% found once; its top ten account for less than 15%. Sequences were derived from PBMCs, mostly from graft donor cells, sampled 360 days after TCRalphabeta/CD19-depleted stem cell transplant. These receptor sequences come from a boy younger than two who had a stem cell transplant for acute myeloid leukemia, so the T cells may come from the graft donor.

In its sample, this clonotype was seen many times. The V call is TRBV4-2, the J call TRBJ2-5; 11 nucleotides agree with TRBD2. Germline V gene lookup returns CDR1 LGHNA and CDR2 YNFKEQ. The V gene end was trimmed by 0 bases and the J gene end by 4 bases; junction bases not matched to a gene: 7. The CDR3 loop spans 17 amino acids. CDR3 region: CASSQDLSGGAVETQYF. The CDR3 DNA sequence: TGTGCCAGCAGCCAAGATCTTAGCGGGGGGGCCGTAGAGACCCAGTACTTC.

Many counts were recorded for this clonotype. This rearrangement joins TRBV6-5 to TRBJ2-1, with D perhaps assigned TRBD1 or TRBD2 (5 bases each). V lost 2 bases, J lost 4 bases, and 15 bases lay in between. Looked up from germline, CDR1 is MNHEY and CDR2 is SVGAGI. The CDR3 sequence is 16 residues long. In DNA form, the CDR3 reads TGTGCCAGCAGTTACACGGGACCGCTCAATTACAATGAGCAGTTCTTC. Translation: CASSYTGPLNYNEQFF.

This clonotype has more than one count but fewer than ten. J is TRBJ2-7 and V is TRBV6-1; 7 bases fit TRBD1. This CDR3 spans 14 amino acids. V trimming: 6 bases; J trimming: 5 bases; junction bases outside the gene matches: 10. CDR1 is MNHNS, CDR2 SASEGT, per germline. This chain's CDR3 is CASSPLGQVDEQYF. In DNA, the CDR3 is TGTGCCAGCAGCCCCCTTGGACAGGTGGACGAGCAGTACTTC.

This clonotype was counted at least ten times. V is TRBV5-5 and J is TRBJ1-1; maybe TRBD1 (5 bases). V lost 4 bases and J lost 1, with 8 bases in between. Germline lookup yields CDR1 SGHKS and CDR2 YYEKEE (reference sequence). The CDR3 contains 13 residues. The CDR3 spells CASSPGPNTEAFF. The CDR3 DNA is TGTGCCAGCAGCCCAGGGCCGAACACTGAAGCTTTCTTT.

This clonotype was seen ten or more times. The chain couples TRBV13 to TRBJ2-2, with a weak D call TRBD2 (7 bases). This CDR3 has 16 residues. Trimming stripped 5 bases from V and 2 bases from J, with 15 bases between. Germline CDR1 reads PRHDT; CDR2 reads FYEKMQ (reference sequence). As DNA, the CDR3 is TGTGCCAGCAGCCTGAGGGGGGGAGATAACACCGGGGAGCTGTTTTTT. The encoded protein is CASSLRGGDNTGELFF.

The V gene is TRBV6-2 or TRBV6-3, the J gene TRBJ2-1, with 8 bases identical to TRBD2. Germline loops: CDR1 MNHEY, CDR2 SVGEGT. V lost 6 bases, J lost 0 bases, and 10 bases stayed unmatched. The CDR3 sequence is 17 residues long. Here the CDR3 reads CASSPGRRGVSYNEQFF. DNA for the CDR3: TGTGCCAGCAGCCCTGGCCGGCGGGGGGTCTCCTACAATGAGCAGTTCTTC.

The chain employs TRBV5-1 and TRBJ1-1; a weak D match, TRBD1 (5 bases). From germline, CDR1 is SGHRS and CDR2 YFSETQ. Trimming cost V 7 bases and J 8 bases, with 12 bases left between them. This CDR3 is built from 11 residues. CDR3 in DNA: TGCGCCAGCGGTAAAGGGGCAGAAGCTTTCTTT. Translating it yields CASGKGAEAFF.

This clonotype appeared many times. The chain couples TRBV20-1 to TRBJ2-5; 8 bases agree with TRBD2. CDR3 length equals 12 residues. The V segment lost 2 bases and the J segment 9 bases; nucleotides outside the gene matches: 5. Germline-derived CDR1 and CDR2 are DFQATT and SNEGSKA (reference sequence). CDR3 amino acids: CSARPSAGAQYF. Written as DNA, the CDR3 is TGCAGTGCTAGACCATCAGCGGGGGCCCAGTACTTC.

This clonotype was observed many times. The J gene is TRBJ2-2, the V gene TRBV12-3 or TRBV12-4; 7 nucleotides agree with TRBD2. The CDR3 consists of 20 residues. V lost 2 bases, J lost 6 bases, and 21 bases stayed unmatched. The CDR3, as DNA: TGTGCCAGCAGTTTATTTCCCGCCGGGGCCCTCCAGGCGGGGGCCGGGGAGCTGTTTTTT. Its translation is CASSLFPAGALQAGAGELFF.

CDR3 protein: CASSDPGQGWTKNIQYF. The CDR3, as DNA: TGTGCCAGCAGTGATCCGGGACAGGGGTGGACCAAAAACATTCAGTACTTC. This rearrangement joins TRBV12-3 or TRBV12-4 to TRBJ2-4; 10 bases line up with TRBD1. The trim removed 5 bases at V and 2 bases at J, leaving 9 bases unmatched. CDR3 length: 17 residues.

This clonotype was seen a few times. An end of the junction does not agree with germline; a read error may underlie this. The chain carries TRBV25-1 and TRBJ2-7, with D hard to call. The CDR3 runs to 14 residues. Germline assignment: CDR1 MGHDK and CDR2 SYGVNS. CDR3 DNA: TGTGCCAGCAGCCCCAGCATACAAACTTTTGCCCCATTTTTC. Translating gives CASSPSIQTFAPFF.

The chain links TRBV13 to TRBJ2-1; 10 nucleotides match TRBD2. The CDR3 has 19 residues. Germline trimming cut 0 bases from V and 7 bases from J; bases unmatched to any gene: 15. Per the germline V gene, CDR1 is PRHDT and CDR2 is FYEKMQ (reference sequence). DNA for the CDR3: TGTGCCAGCAGCTTAGGCTCCCCTCTACTAGCGGGGCCCCGGAATGAGCAGTTCTTC. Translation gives CASSLGSPLLAGPRNEQFF. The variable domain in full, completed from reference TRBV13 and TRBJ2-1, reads AAGVIQSPRHLIKEKRETATLKCYPIPRHDTVYWYQQGPGQDPQFLISFYEKMQSDKGSIPDRFSAQQFSDYHSELNMSSLELGDSALYFCASSLGSPLLAGPRNEQFFGPGTRLTVL.

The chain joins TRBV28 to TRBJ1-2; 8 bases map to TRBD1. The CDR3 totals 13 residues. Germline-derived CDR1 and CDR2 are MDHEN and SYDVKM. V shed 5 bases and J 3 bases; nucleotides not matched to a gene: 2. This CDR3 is CASSVDRDYGYTF. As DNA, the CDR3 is TGTGCCAGCAGTGTGGACAGGGACTATGGCTACACCTTC.

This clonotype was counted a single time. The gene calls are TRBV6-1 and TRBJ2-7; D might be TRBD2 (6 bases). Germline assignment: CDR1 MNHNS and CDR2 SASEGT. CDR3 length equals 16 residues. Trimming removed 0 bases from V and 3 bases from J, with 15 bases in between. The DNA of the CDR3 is TGTGCCAGCAGTGAAGCGCCGCGGGGATACCTCTACGAGCAGTACGTC. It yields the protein CASSEAPRGYLYEQYV.

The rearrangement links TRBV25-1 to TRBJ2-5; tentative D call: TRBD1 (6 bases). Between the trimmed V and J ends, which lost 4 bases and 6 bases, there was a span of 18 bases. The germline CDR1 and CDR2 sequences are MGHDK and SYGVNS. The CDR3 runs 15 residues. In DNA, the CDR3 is TGTGCCAGCAGTGCCACGGACAGAGGAGAAAAGACCCAGTACTTC. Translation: CASSATDRGEKTQYF.

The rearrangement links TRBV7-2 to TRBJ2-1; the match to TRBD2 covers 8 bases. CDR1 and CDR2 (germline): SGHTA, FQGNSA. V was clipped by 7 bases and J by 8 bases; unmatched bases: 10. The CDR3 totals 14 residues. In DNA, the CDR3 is TGTGCCAGCACCCTTCCTCGGACTAGCTATGAGCAGTTCTTC. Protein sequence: CASTLPRTSYEQFF. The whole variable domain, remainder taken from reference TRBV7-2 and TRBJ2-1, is GAGVSQSPSNKVTEKGKDVELRCDPISGHTALYWYRQSLGQGLEFLIYFQGNSAPDKSGLPSDRFSAERTGGSVSTLTIQRTQQEDSAVYLCASTLPRTSYEQFFGPGTRLTVL.

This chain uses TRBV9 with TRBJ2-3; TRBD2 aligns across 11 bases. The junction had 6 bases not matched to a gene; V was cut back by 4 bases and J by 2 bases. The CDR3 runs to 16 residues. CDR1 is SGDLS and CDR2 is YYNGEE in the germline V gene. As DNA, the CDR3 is TGTGCCAGCAGCAACCGACTAGCGGGGTACACAGATACGCAGTATTTT. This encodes CASSNRLAGYTDTQYF.

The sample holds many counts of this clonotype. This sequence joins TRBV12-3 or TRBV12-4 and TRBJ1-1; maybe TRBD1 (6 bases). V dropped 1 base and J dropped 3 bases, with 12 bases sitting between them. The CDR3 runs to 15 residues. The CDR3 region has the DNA TGTGCCAGCAGTTTAGAAACAGGGTGGGACACTGAAGCTTTCTTT. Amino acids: CASSLETGWDTEAFF.

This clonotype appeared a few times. Here the CDR3 DNA reads TGTGCCAGCAGCTTGGGGGGGACAGTTTACGAGCAGTACTTC. Residues: CASSLGGTVYEQYF. The gene calls are TRBV5-5 and TRBJ2-7, with 7 positions matching TRBD1. The CDR3 covers 14 residues. CDR1 and CDR2 from the germline V gene are SGHKS and YYEKEE (reference sequence). The trim removed 0 bases at V and 4 bases at J, leaving 4 bases unmatched.

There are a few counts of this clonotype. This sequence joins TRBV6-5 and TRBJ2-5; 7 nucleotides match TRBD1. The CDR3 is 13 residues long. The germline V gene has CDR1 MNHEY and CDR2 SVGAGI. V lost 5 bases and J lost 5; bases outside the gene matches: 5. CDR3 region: CASSHRGVETQYF. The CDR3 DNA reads TGTGCCAGCAGTCACAGGGGTGTGGAGACCCAGTACTTC.

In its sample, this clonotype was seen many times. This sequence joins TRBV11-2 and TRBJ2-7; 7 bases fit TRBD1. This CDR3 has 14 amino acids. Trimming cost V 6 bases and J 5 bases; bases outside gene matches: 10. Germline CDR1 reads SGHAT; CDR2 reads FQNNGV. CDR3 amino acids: CASRPSTGWHEQYV. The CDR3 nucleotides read TGTGCCAGCAGACCCTCGACAGGGTGGCACGAGCAGTACGTC.

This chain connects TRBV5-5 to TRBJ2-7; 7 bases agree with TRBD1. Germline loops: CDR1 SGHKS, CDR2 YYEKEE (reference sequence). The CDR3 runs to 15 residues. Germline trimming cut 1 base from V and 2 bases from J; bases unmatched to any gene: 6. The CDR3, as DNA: TGTGCCAGCAGCTTGTATGGGGACAGCGCCTACGAGCAGTACGTC. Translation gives CASSLYGDSAYEQYV.

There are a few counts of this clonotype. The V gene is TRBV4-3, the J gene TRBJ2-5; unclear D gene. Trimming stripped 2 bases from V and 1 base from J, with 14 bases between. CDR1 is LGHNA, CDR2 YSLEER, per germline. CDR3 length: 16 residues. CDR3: CASSQRVIEIQETQYF. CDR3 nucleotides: TGCGCCAGCAGCCAAAGGGTGATCGAGATCCAAGAGACCCAGTACTTC.

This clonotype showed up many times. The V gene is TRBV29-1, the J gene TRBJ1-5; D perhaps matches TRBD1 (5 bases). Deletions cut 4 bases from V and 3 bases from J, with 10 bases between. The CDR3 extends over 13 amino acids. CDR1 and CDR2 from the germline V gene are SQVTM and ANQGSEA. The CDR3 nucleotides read TGCAGCGTTGGAGACAGAGCCAATCAGCCCCAGCATTTT. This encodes CSVGDRANQPQHF.

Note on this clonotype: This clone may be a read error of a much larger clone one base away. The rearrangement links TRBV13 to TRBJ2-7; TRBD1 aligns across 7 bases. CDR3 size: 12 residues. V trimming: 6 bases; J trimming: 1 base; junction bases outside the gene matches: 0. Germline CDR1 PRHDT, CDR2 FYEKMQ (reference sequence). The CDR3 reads CASRGQSYEQYF. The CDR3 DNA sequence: TGTGCCAGCAGGGGACAGTCCTACGAGCAGTACTTC.